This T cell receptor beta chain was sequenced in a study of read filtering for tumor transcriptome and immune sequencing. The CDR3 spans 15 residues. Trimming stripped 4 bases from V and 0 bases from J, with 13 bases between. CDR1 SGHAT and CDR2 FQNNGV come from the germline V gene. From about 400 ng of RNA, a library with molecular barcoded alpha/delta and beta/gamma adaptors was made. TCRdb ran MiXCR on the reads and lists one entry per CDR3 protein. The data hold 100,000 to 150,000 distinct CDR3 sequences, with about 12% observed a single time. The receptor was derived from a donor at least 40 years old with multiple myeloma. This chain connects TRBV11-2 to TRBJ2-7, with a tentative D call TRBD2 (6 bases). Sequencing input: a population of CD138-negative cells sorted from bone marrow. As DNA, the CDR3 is TGTGCCAGCAGCTCGGGACTTCTTCCCTCCTACGAGCAGTACTTC. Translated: CASSSGLLPSYEQYF.